The entry that follows covers one T cell receptor (beta chain) sequence. These data belong to a study of technical replicates of blood from four donors. V was shortened by 4 bases and J by 0 bases, with 18 bases between the two germline ends. The CDR3 totals 18 residues. Germline values: CDR1 MNHNS, CDR2 SASEGT. Here immunoSEQ multiplex PCR was the method, and the copy in TCRdb shows in-frame clones only, minus some. The sample gives some 49,000 clones, 92% of which show up once; approximately 3.9% is in the top ten. Sequencing used PBMCs. This receptor was identified in a human donor in good health. Some clones in this sample may be carry-over from other donors' samples. The chain recombines TRBV6-1 with TRBJ2-2; possibly TRBD2 for D (6 bases). The chain's CDR3 is CASSGLRGRNSNTGELFF. Written as DNA, the CDR3 is TGTGCCAGCAGTGGGTTGCGGGGCCGCAATTCGAACACCGGGGAGCTGTTTTTT.